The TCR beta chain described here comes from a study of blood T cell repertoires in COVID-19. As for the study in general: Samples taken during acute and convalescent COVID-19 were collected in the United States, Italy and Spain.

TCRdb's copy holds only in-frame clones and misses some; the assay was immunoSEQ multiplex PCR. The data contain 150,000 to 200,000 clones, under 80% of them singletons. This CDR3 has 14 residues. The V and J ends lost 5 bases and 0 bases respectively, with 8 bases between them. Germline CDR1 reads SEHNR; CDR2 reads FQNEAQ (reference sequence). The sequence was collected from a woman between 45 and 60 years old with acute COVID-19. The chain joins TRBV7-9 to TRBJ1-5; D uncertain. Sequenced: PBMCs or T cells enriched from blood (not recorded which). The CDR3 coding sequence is TGTGCCAGCAGCCCAAGAGGTAGCAATCAGCCCCAGCATTTT. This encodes CASSPRGSNQPQHF.